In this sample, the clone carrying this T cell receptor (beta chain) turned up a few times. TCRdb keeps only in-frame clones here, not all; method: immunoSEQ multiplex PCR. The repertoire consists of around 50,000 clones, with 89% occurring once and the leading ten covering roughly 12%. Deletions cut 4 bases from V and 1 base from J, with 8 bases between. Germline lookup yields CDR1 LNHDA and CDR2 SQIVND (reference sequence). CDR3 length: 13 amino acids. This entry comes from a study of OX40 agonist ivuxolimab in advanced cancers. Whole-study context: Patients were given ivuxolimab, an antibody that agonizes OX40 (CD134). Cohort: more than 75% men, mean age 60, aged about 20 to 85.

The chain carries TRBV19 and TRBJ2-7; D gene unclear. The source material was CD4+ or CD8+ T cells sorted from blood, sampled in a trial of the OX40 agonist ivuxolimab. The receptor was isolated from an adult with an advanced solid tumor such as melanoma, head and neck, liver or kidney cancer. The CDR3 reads CASSSAASYEQYF. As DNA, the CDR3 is TGTGCCAGTAGTAGCGCAGCATCCTACGAGCAGTACTTC.